Listed here are 7 T cell receptor beta chains from one sample, sequenced in a study of beta chain features in type 1 diabetes. Expressed TCRB transcripts were sequenced after all isolated RNA was converted to cDNA. Clones were sequenced by immunoSEQ multiplex PCR, and TCRdb holds only the in-frame ones, with some missing. This table has some 45,000 clones, about 51% appearing once. The sample consisted of Tregs from blood. The origin of the receptors is a woman younger than 30 in good health.

The chain recombines TRBV15 with TRBJ2-7; the match to TRBD2 covers 12 bases. Germline values: CDR1 LNHNV, CDR2 YYDKDF (reference sequence). Unmatched junction bases numbered 6, after V lost 0 bases and J lost 6 bases. The CDR3 sequence is 16 residues long. The chain's CDR3 is CATSRDMTSGSLEQYF. CDR3 in DNA: TGTGCCACCAGCAGAGATATGACTAGCGGGAGTCTCGAGCAGTACTTC.

This clone appeared a few times. V gene TRBV7-2 combines with J gene TRBJ1-1; 7 bases match TRBD1. The germline V gene has CDR1 SGHTA and CDR2 FQGNSA. This CDR3 has 13 residues. The V gene end was trimmed by 4 bases and the J gene end by 7 bases; junction bases not matched to a gene: 6. The DNA for the CDR3 is TGTGCCAGCAGCTCGGGACAGCCGATTGAAGCTTTCTTT. Amino acids: CASSSGQPIEAFF.

The rearrangement joins TRBV10-1 to TRBJ2-1; 12 nucleotides agree with TRBD2. Germline CDR1 is WNHNN and CDR2 is SYGVQD (reference sequence). V dropped 4 bases and J dropped 0; count of bases not matched to a gene: 4. The CDR3 contains 17 residues. CDR3 coding DNA: TGCGCCAGCAGTGGACCGACTAGCGGGAGCTCCTACAATGAGCAGTTCTTC. Residues: CASSGPTSGSSYNEQFF.

V and J are TRBV18 and TRBJ2-7; possible D gene TRBD2, 7 bases. Germline V gene sequence: CDR1 KGHSH, CDR2 LQKENI. The CDR3 is 16 amino acids. Trimming removed 0 bases at V and 2 bases at J, with 14 bases between. The CDR3 loop reads CASSPPRGGGPYEQYF. The CDR3 region has the DNA TGTGCCAGCTCACCACCGAGGGGAGGGGGTCCCTACGAGCAGTACTTC.

This clone is labeled as medium-sized. The rearrangement joins TRBV4-2 to TRBJ2-5, with a tentative D call TRBD1 (5 bases). Germline lookup yields CDR1 LGHNA and CDR2 YNFKEQ. V was clipped by 1 base and J by 2 bases, with 5 bases between them. The CDR3 is 13 residues long. The CDR3 DNA sequence: TGTGCCAGCAGCCAAGGACAGCAAGAGACCCAGTACTTC. Its protein product is CASSQGQQETQYF.

J is TRBJ2-5 and V is TRBV7-2; possible D gene TRBD2, 7 bases. The DNA matches TRBJ2-7 better at its end, which makes the J call doubtful. This CDR3 region has 16 residues. Germline CDR1 and CDR2: SGHTA and FQGNSA. The CDR3 DNA reads TGTGCCAGCAGCTTAGATTTTGGGGGGGCTTCCTACGAGCAGTACTTC. This codes for CASSLDFGGASYEQYF.

This clone has only a few counts. This chain links TRBV4-2 with TRBJ2-3, with a weak D call TRBD1 (6 bases). Trimming took off 1 base at V and 0 bases at J, with 14 bases between the two ends. Germline V gene sequence: CDR1 LGHNA, CDR2 YNFKEQ. The CDR3 consists of 17 residues. CDR3 in DNA: TGTGCCAGCAGCCAAGCCCCAACAGGGTCTAGCACAGATACGCAGTATTTT. Protein: CASSQAPTGSSTDTQYF.